The 30 T cell receptor beta chains in this list originate from one sample, sequenced in a study of blood T cell repertoires in COVID-19. This table comes from immunoSEQ multiplex PCR, and its TCRdb copy is limited to in-frame clones, with some not included. The table lists about 290,000 clones, around nine tenths of them singletons, with around 1.7% in the top ten. Sequencing used PBMCs or T cells enriched from blood (not recorded which). The receptors derive from a woman in her thirties or forties who had recovered from COVID-19.

This chain joins TRBV11-1 and TRBJ2-2; a weak D match, TRBD1 (5 bases). This CDR3 has 15 residues. Trimming left V 2 bases short and J 4 bases short, with 11 bases between. From germline, CDR1 is SGHAT and CDR2 FQDESV (reference sequence). CDR3 sequence (DNA): TGTGCCAGCAGCTTACAGGGAAAGGTCACCGGGGAGCTGTTTTTT. It is translated as CASSLQGKVTGELFF.

The chain carries TRBV4-1 and TRBJ2-3; 10 bases match TRBD2. CDR1 is MGHRA and CDR2 is YSYEKL in the germline V gene. After removal of 1 base from V and 4 bases from J, the junction contained 5 bases not matched to a gene. CDR3 size: 16 residues. The CDR3 region is CASSQGPAGGPDTQYF. CDR3 bases: TGCGCCAGCAGCCAAGGTCCAGCGGGGGGGCCAGATACGCAGTATTTT.

V is TRBV5-1 and J is TRBJ2-3, with D possibly being TRBD1 (5 bases). The CDR3 has 14 amino acids. V lost 4 bases and J 5 bases, leaving 14 bases between the germline ends. Germline CDR1 and CDR2: SGHRS and YFSETQ. CDR3 in amino acids: CASSQDRPLDTQYF. CDR3 DNA sequence: TGCGCCAGCAGCCAAGACAGACCCCTAGATACGCAGTATTTT. The whole variable domain, remainder taken from reference TRBV5-1 and TRBJ2-3, is KAGVTQTPRYLIKTRGQQVTLSCSPISGHRSVSWYQQTPGQGLQFLFEYFSETQRNKGNFPGRFSGRQFSNSRSEMNVSTLELGDSALYLCASSQDRPLDTQYFGPGTRLTVL.

The chain uses TRBV6-2 or TRBV6-3 and TRBJ2-5; TRBD1 matches at 10 bases. The germline V gene has CDR1 MNHEY and CDR2 SVGEGT. V was clipped by 6 bases and J by 4 bases; unmatched bases: 2. The CDR3 totals 13 residues. The CDR3 reads CASSDRGPETQYF. Written as DNA, the CDR3 is TGTGCCAGCAGCGACAGGGGGCCAGAGACCCAGTACTTC.

J is TRBJ1-3 and V is TRBV29-1; D may be TRBD1 (5 bases). This CDR3 has 14 amino acids. CDR1 SQVTM and CDR2 ANQGSEA come from the germline V gene. V shed 0 bases and J shed 8 bases, with 14 bases lying between them. CDR3 sequence: CSVEDRHGGDTIYF. As DNA, the CDR3 is TGCAGCGTTGAAGACCGCCACGGAGGGGACACCATATATTTT.

The V gene is TRBV29-1, the J gene TRBJ1-2; 7 nucleotides align to TRBD1. CDR3 length equals 12 residues. Germline assignment: CDR1 SQVTM and CDR2 ANQGSEA. With 4 bases clipped from V and 6 bases from J, the junction kept 5 bases outside the gene matches. As DNA, the CDR3 is TGCAGCGTTGGAATAGGGGGCGATGGCTACACCTTC. Protein sequence: CSVGIGGDGYTF.

In DNA form, the CDR3 reads TGTGCCAGCAGCCAGGACAGTAACTATGGCTACACCTTC. Protein: CASSQDSNYGYTF. The V call is TRBV7-2, the J call TRBJ1-2, with a weak D call TRBD1 (6 bases). The CDR3 totals 13 residues. The germline V gene encodes CDR1 SGHTA and CDR2 FQGNSA. With 5 bases removed from V and 1 base from J, the gap between germline ends came to 8 bases.

The V call is TRBV4-1, the J call TRBJ1-2, with 7 bases lining up with TRBD1. The germline CDR1 and CDR2 sequences are MGHRA and YSYEKL. The CDR3 sequence is 17 residues long. Losses at the gene ends were 2 bases for V and 0 bases for J; bases not matched to a gene: 9. CDR3 sequence reads: CASSQRTGALANYGYTF. In DNA form, the CDR3 reads TGCGCCAGCAGCCAAAGGACAGGAGCCTTAGCTAACTATGGCTACACCTTC.

This CDR3 is CASSYSTETYGYTF. The CDR3 region has the DNA TGTGCCAGCAGTTACTCAACAGAAACCTATGGCTACACCTTC. This chain connects TRBV6-5 to TRBJ1-2; D ambiguous. V lost 0 bases, J lost 4 bases, and 9 bases lay in between. The CDR3 has 14 amino acids. Germline V gene data show CDR1 as MNHEY and CDR2 as SVGAGI.

In its sample, this clone was seen once. This rearrangement joins TRBV11-2 to TRBJ2-7; D call uncertain. Germline CDR1 and CDR2: SGHAT and FQNNGV. Between the trimmed V and J ends, which lost 0 bases and 3 bases, there was a span of 6 bases. The CDR3 extends over 13 amino acids. CDR3 residues: CASSLDRGYEQYF. Written as DNA, the CDR3 is TGTGCCAGCAGCTTAGATCGAGGCTACGAGCAGTACTTC.

As DNA, the CDR3 is TGCGCCAGCAGCCAAGATAGGGAACTAGCGGGAGTTGGCAATGAGCAGTTCTTC. It is translated as CASSQDRELAGVGNEQFF. The rearrangement uses TRBV4-1 and TRBJ2-1; 11 positions match TRBD2. This CDR3 is built from 18 residues. The junction had 10 bases not matched to a gene; V was cut back by 0 bases and J by 6 bases. Looked up from germline, CDR1 is MGHRA and CDR2 is YSYEKL.

The chain couples TRBV7-8 to TRBJ1-1; no clear D gene. The CDR3 loop spans 14 amino acids. Germline CDR1 and CDR2: SGHVS and FQNEAQ. The V and J ends lost 2 bases and 1 base respectively, with 8 bases between them. The CDR3 protein is CASSLRHQNTEAFF. CDR3 coding DNA: TGTGCCAGCAGCTTACGACACCAGAACACTGAAGCTTTCTTT.

V gene TRBV19 combines with J gene TRBJ2-1; TRBD1 matches 7 bases. This CDR3 is 17 amino acids long. After removal of 5 bases from V and 0 bases from J, the junction contained 10 bases not matched to a gene. Germline V lookup: CDR1 LNHDA, CDR2 SQIVND (reference sequence). CDR3 DNA: TGTGCCAGTAGTTCCCCAGGGGGTTCCGCCTCCTACAATGAGCAGTTCTTC. This encodes CASSSPGGSASYNEQFF.

V is TRBV6-5 and J is TRBJ1-2, with a possible D match to TRBD1 (5 bases). Trimming pared 3 bases from V and 13 bases from J, leaving 21 bases between. Germline lookup yields CDR1 MNHEY and CDR2 SVGAGI. This CDR3 comprises 14 residues. CDR3 in DNA: TGTGCCAGCAGTTATTCCGGTTTGGGGCCCGCTTCCACCTTC. Translation gives CASSYSGLGPASTF.

The chain links TRBV5-1 to TRBJ1-4, with TRBD1 as a possible D gene (5 bases). The germline V gene has CDR1 SGHRS and CDR2 YFSETQ. There are 14 residues in the CDR3. V lost 2 bases to trimming and J lost 5 bases, with 10 bases between them. The CDR3 nucleotides are TGCGCCAGCAGCTTACAGGAACCCAATGAAAAACTGTTTTTT. It is translated as CASSLQEPNEKLFF.

The chain has TRBV24-1 and TRBJ1-1; possible D gene TRBD1, 5 bases. Germline V lookup: CDR1 KGHDR, CDR2 SFDVKD. The CDR3 is made up of 15 amino acids. The V end was cut by 9 bases, the J end by 2 bases, with 18 bases between. The CDR3 region is CATHRVGAVNTEAFF. CDR3 coding DNA: TGTGCCACCCATCGGGTAGGGGCCGTCAACACTGAAGCTTTCTTT.

This chain connects TRBV7-2 to TRBJ2-7; TRBD2 aligns across 10 bases. Losses at the gene ends were 5 bases for V and 3 bases for J; bases not matched to a gene: 7. The CDR3 totals 15 residues. The germline V gene has CDR1 SGHTA and CDR2 FQGNSA. DNA for the CDR3: TGTGCCAGCAGCCCCTGGACTAGCGGTAACTACGAGCAGTACTTC. It codes for CASSPWTSGNYEQYF.

The rearrangement joins TRBV3-1 (or the pseudogene TRBV3-2) to TRBJ1-2; D uncertain. The length of the CDR3 is 13 residues. Trimming stripped 3 bases from V and 12 bases from J, with 17 bases between. Per the germline V gene, CDR1 is LGHDT and CDR2 is YNNKEL (reference sequence). The CDR3 spells CASSQGPQTPHTF. The CDR3, as DNA: TGTGCCAGCAGCCAGGGCCCACAGACCCCCCACACCTTC.

This chain links TRBV27 with TRBJ1-1, with D possibly TRBD1 on 6 matching bases. CDR1 MNHEY and CDR2 SMNVEV come from the germline V gene (reference sequence). The CDR3 is 15 residues long. The germline V and J ends were trimmed by 5 bases and 3 bases, with 16 bases remaining between them. CDR3 residues: CASSDYREGYTEAFF. The CDR3 DNA is TGTGCCAGCAGTGACTACAGGGAGGGATACACTGAAGCTTTCTTT.

This rearrangement joins TRBV27 to TRBJ1-6; D may be TRBD1 (5 bases). CDR1 is MNHEY, CDR2 SMNVEV, per germline (reference sequence). Trimming took 10 bases from V and 4 from J, leaving 17 bases between them. The CDR3 extends over 15 amino acids. This CDR3 is CATSIGQGYNSPLHF. CDR3 sequence (DNA): TGTGCCACCTCGATAGGGCAGGGTTATAATTCACCCCTCCACTTT.

The V and J genes are TRBV9 and TRBJ2-1; 11 nucleotides align to TRBD2. V dropped 4 bases and J dropped 9; count of bases not matched to a gene: 9. Germline values: CDR1 SGDLS, CDR2 YYNGEE. The CDR3 extends over 15 amino acids. The CDR3 is CASSTTSGNEIEQFF. Written as DNA, the CDR3 is TGTGCCAGCAGCACGACTAGCGGGAATGAAATTGAGCAGTTCTTC.

In its sample, this clone was seen a few times. This chain links TRBV9 with TRBJ1-1, with D unresolved. This CDR3 has 15 residues. Trimming pared 3 bases from V and 3 bases from J, leaving 15 bases between. CDR1 is SGDLS and CDR2 is YYNGEE in the germline V gene. CDR3 DNA: TGTGCCAGCAGCGCCGACGCAGGACTTTACACTGAAGCTTTCTTT. Translation gives CASSADAGLYTEAFF.

The chain recombines TRBV7-9 with TRBJ2-1; D may correspond to TRBD1 or TRBD2 (9 bases each). The V end was cut by 5 bases, the J end by 2 bases, with 31 bases between. The germline CDR1 and CDR2 sequences are SEHNR and FQNEAQ (reference sequence). The CDR3 loop spans 21 amino acids. Here the CDR3 DNA reads TGTGCCAGCAGCATTGGACAGGGGCCGTATGTAGCGGGGGCGGCCTACAATGAGCAGTTCTTC. The encoded protein is CASSIGQGPYVAGAAYNEQFF.

V and J are TRBV6-6 and TRBJ1-6, with a tentative D call TRBD1 (6 bases). From germline, CDR1 is MNHNY and CDR2 SVGAGI (reference sequence). The CDR3 covers 15 residues. Trimming left V 4 bases short and J 6 bases short, with 13 bases between. This CDR3 is CASSSQGPPNSPLHF. The CDR3 region has the DNA TGTGCCAGCAGTTCACAGGGACCGCCTAATTCACCCCTCCACTTT.

This sequence joins TRBV9 and TRBJ2-1, with TRBD2 matching 8 bases. CDR3 size: 16 residues. The V gene's germline CDR1 is SGDLS and CDR2 YYNGEE. V shed 4 bases and J 1 base; nucleotides not matched to a gene: 7. The CDR3 loop is CASSIQSGRSYNEQFF. For the CDR3, the DNA is TGTGCCAGCAGCATCCAAAGCGGGAGATCCTACAATGAGCAGTTCTTC.

The chain links TRBV11-2 to TRBJ2-1, with TRBD2 matching 14 bases. This CDR3 has 17 amino acids. V lost 3 bases and J lost 1; bases outside the gene matches: 2. Per germline, CDR1 SGHAT and CDR2 FQNNGV. The CDR3 DNA reads as TGTGCCAGCAGCTTGCGGACTAGCGGGAGGTCCTACAATGAGCAGTTCTTC. This gives the protein CASSLRTSGRSYNEQFF. Full variable domain (missing parts from reference TRBV11-2 and TRBJ2-1): EAGVAQSPRYKIIEKRQSVAFWCNPISGHATLYWYQQILGQGPKLLIQFQNNGVVDDSQLPKDRFSAERLKGVDSTLKIQPAKLEDSAVYLCASSLRTSGRSYNEQFFGPGTRLTVL.

At least ten counts were recorded for this clone. The V gene is TRBV7-9, the J gene TRBJ1-1; 8 bases are a match to TRBD1. CDR1 and CDR2 (germline): SEHNR, FQNEAQ (reference sequence). With V trimmed by 3 bases and J by 4 bases, 1 base remained unmatched. The CDR3 is 13 residues long. CDR3 coding DNA: TGTGCCAGCAGCTTCGACAGGGGCACTGAAGCTTTCTTT. Protein sequence: CASSFDRGTEAFF.

V is TRBV29-1 and J is TRBJ2-3; 10 bases line up with TRBD1. Germline CDR1 reads SQVTM; CDR2 reads ANQGSEA. Trimming cost V 2 bases and J 8 bases; bases outside gene matches: 10. CDR3 size: 15 residues. CDR3 sequence: CSVESRGQGPVTQYF. The CDR3 DNA reads TGCAGCGTTGAAAGTAGGGGACAGGGGCCCGTTACGCAGTATTTT.

CDR3 amino acids: CASNQLTVNTEAFF. In nucleotides, the CDR3 is TGTGCCAGCAATCAGTTAACCGTGAACACTGAAGCTTTCTTT. This chain joins TRBV2 and TRBJ1-1; no reliable D call. Germline V gene data show CDR1 as SNHLY and CDR2 as FYNNEI. The CDR3 covers 14 residues. V was trimmed by 7 bases and J by 0 bases, leaving 12 bases between them.

This chain joins TRBV11-2 and TRBJ2-7; TRBD1 is a possible D gene (6 bases). Trimming cost V 1 base and J 2 bases, with 9 bases left between them. From germline, CDR1 is SGHAT and CDR2 FQNNGV. This CDR3 spans 14 amino acids. CDR3 amino acids: CASSLGGLPYEQYF. CDR3 in DNA: TGTGCCAGCAGCTTAGGGGGGCTACCCTACGAGCAGTACTTC.